The 10 T cell receptor beta chains below were found in one sample sequenced in a study of response to subunit inactivated influenza vaccine. TCRdb reprocessed the RT-PCR reads with MiXCR, giving one entry per CDR3 protein. The table records 430,000 or so distinct CDR3 sequences, 9.5% to 12% of them present only once. Sequenced material: PBMCs from blood, taken roughly 6 weeks after vaccination. These receptors originate from a man aged 50-59 years who received an inactivated influenza vaccine.

This clonotype has a count of ten or more. The V call is TRBV20-1, the J call TRBJ2-7; weak D call: TRBD2 (6 bases). Trimming stripped 6 bases from V and 8 bases from J, with 23 bases between. Germline CDR1 DFQATT, CDR2 SNEGSKA (reference sequence). The CDR3 is 14 amino acids. CDR3 nucleotide sequence: TGCAGTGCCCCCGGGAGCGGGCACGCTCCGCAGCAGTACTTC. This encodes CSAPGSGHAPQQYF.

This clonotype turned up a few times. At one end, the junction sequence differs from germline, possibly due to a read error. This chain uses TRBV25-1 with TRBJ2-1; maybe TRBD2 (6 bases). Germline V lookup: CDR1 MGHDK, CDR2 SYGVNS. This CDR3 is built from 16 residues. CDR3 in DNA: TGTGCCAGCAGTGATACTTCGGGAGTCCCCTACAATCAGCAGTTCTTC. Translated: CASSDTSGVPYNQQFF.

This chain links TRBV29-1 with TRBJ1-4; 7 positions match TRBD1. Germline V lookup: CDR1 SQVTM, CDR2 ANQGSEA. V lost 5 bases and J lost 5; bases outside the gene matches: 5. The length of the CDR3 is 13 residues. The CDR3 bases are TGCAGCGTTAGAACAGGGGTGAATGAAAAACTGTTTTTT. It yields the protein CSVRTGVNEKLFF.

The genes are TRBV20-1 and TRBJ1-5; D unresolved. The V and J ends lost 6 bases and 2 bases respectively, with 8 bases between them. The CDR3 loop spans 12 amino acids. Germline V gives CDR1 DFQATT, CDR2 SNEGSKA (reference sequence). CDR3 residues: CSAASGNQPQHF. The CDR3 nucleotides read TGCAGTGCCGCCTCCGGCAATCAGCCCCAGCATTTT.

The sample holds a few counts of this clonotype. The chain recombines TRBV29-1 with TRBJ2-3, with 8 bases aligning to TRBD1. Trimming cost V 5 bases and J 2 bases; bases outside gene matches: 3. Germline V gene data show CDR1 as SQVTM and CDR2 as ANQGSEA. CDR3 length equals 13 residues. CDR3: CSVRQGFTDTQYF. The CDR3 DNA reads as TGCAGCGTTAGACAGGGGTTCACAGATACGCAGTATTTT.

This clonotype was seen a handful of times. The chain employs TRBV9 and TRBJ2-1; no reliable D call. This CDR3 has 17 residues. From germline, CDR1 is SGDLS and CDR2 YYNGEE. V dropped 0 bases and J dropped 4 bases, with 17 bases sitting between them. The CDR3 protein is CASSVGGTALVYNEQFF. The CDR3 region has the DNA TGTGCCAGCAGCGTAGGGGGAACAGCGTTGGTTTACAATGAGCAGTTCTTC.

The J gene is TRBJ2-2, the V gene TRBV5-1; D gene ambiguous. This CDR3 spans 16 amino acids. Germline CDR1 reads SGHRS; CDR2 reads YFSETQ. Trimming cost V 0 bases and J 3 bases, with 12 bases left between them. The CDR3 region is CASSLALNRDTGELFF. CDR3 nucleotides: TGCGCCAGCAGCTTGGCCCTAAACCGGGACACCGGGGAGCTGTTTTTT.

This clonotype was detected only a few times. Written as DNA, the CDR3 is TGTGCCAGCAGTTATGAAAGGGGGATGTCCTACAATGAGCAGTTCTTC. It encodes CASSYERGMSYNEQFF. V is TRBV6-2 or TRBV6-3 and J is TRBJ2-1; possible D gene TRBD1, 6 bases. The germline gives CDR1 MNHEY, CDR2 SVGEGT. The CDR3 has 16 amino acids. Trimming stripped 3 bases from V and 1 base from J, with 13 bases between.

This clonotype was counted only a few times. The V and J genes are TRBV7-2 and TRBJ2-1; TRBD2 aligns across 8 bases. This CDR3 is built from 15 residues. V dropped 1 base and J dropped 9; count of bases not matched to a gene: 8. Germline assignment: CDR1 SGHTA and CDR2 FQGNSA. CDR3 coding DNA: TGTGCCAGCAGCTTAGAGGTAGCGGGAAGAGGTGAGCAGTTCTTC. Its translation is CASSLEVAGRGEQFF.

The chain employs TRBV20-1 and TRBJ2-5; possible D gene TRBD1, 6 bases. With 3 bases removed from V and 0 bases from J, the gap between germline ends came to 8 bases. The length of the CDR3 is 13 residues. Germline assignment: CDR1 DFQATT and CDR2 SNEGSKA (reference sequence). The CDR3: CSASRGHQETQYF. For the CDR3, the DNA is TGCAGTGCTAGCAGGGGCCACCAAGAGACCCAGTACTTC.